This T cell receptor (beta chain) was identified during a study of spatial heterogeneity in lung cancer. General study results and limits: Counts that tracked tumor mutation counts were those of expanded intratumoral alpha and beta TCRs.

Per the germline V gene, CDR1 is SGHTA and CDR2 is FQGNSA. CDR3 length: 13 residues. V was shortened by 1 base and J by 5 bases, with 8 bases between the two germline ends. Only a few counts were recorded for this clonotype. Its cognate antigen is unknown. The time point was: sample taken at primary tumor resection. TCRdb reprocessed the 5' RACE reads with MiXCR, giving one entry per CDR3 protein. The sample has about 11,000 distinct CDR3 sequences, 5.1% seen once; the top ten hold around 11%. Sequenced here: lung tumor tissue, sampled at surgery. The chain links TRBV7-2 to TRBJ2-5; D call uncertain. This sequence was found in a male donor with early-stage non-small cell lung cancer. CDR3 region: CASSLDLLETQYF. CDR3 nucleotide sequence: TGTGCCAGCAGCTTAGACCTACTCGAGACCCAGTACTTC.